The next 6 T cell receptor beta chains were all read from a single sample in a study of cytomegalovirus exposure and HLA in healthy donors. Researchers ran the PCR with 60 Vbeta and 13 Jbeta primers. Some clones are missing from TCRdb's copy, which holds only in-frame ones; the method was immunoSEQ multiplex PCR. Here the sample spans 150,000 or so clones, 60% to 80% being singletons. The sample consisted of PBMCs. The receptors come from a male donor in good health and CMV-seronegative.

This clone was found once. V gene TRBV21-1 combines with J gene TRBJ2-3; no check of the table's D call, TRBD2, against the DNA was made. TRBV21-1 is shown as a pseudogene. The CDR3 extends over 16 amino acids. The CDR3 nucleotides read TGTGCCAGCAGCAAACTCGCGGGAGACCCCACAGATACGCAGTATTTT. Encoded protein: CASSKLAGDPTDTQYF.

This clone has more than one count but fewer than ten. The rearrangement uses TRBV11-3 and TRBJ2-1; D call uncertain. Deletions cut 5 bases from V and 13 bases from J, with 15 bases between. Germline V CDR1 and CDR2: SGHNT, YENEEA. CDR3 length: 12 residues. DNA for the CDR3: TGTGCCAGCAGCGGCGGTGGTGTCTCTCAGTTCTTC. Protein: CASSGGGVSQFF.

This clone was recorded only once. The rearrangement links TRBV5-4 to TRBJ1-5; 12 nucleotides line up with TRBD1. The V segment lost 0 bases and the J segment 2 bases; nucleotides outside the gene matches: 9. Germline assignment: CDR1 SGHNT and CDR2 YYREEE (reference sequence). This CDR3 contains 19 residues. CDR3: CASSLAMGQGARGNQPQHF. The CDR3 DNA reads TGTGCCAGCAGCTTGGCCATGGGACAGGGGGCGCGTGGCAATCAGCCCCAGCATTTT. The full variable domain, with the rest looked up from reference TRBV5-4 and TRBJ1-5, is ETGVTQSPTHLIKTRGQQVTLRCSSQSGHNTVSWYQQALGQGPQFIFQYYREEENGRGNFPPRFSGLQFPNYSSELNVNALELDDSALYLCASSLAMGQGARGNQPQHFGDGTRLSIL.

The J gene is TRBJ2-7, the V gene TRBV5-1, with TRBD1 matching 11 bases. The CDR3 runs to 15 residues. Germline CDR1 SGHRS, CDR2 YFSETQ. After removal of 4 bases from V and 0 bases from J, the junction contained 3 bases not matched to a gene. The CDR3, as DNA: TGCGCCAGCAGCGTAGGGACAGGGGGCTCCTACGAGCAGTACTTC. This gives the protein CASSVGTGGSYEQYF.

This chain links TRBV19 with TRBJ1-1, with D perhaps TRBD1 (6 bases). Germline assignment: CDR1 LNHDA and CDR2 SQIVND (reference sequence). V gave up 2 bases and J gave up 1 base, with 11 bases separating them. The CDR3 contains 15 residues. CDR3 coding DNA: TGTGCCAGTAGTATATCGGGGGGCCCGAACACTGAAGCTTTCTTT. This codes for CASSISGGPNTEAFF.

The chain recombines TRBV14 with TRBJ2-3; a possible D gene is TRBD2 (6 bases). The V end was cut by 0 bases, the J end by 0 bases, with 10 bases between. Germline-derived CDR1 and CDR2 are SGHDN and FVKESK. This CDR3 spans 16 amino acids. The CDR3 DNA follows: TGTGCCAGCAGCCAAGAACTAGCCCGTAGCACAGATACGCAGTATTTT. Encoded protein: CASSQELARSTDTQYF.